The clone carrying this T cell receptor beta chain came up a few times. What it binds is unknown. The data derive from a study of shared clonotypes between healthy human individuals. Overall study results and limits: Sharing across a few donors was seen in 4.5% to 6.5% of naive CD4 clonotypes.

Method: immunoSEQ multiplex PCR; TCRdb's copy keeps in-frame clones and lacks some. The table records 550,000 to 700,000 clones, around 73% of them present only once. This TCR was recovered from a woman in her 30s in good health. Source material: memory CD4+ T cells sorted from blood. Sample subset: CD45RA-negative fraction.

The CDR3 bases are TGTGCCAGCAGTCCAGCGTGGGGGCGCGGCTATGGCTACACCTTC. It specifies CASSPAWGRGYGYTF. This chain links TRBV28 with TRBJ1-2; maybe TRBD1 (6 bases). This CDR3 is built from 15 residues. From germline, CDR1 is MDHEN and CDR2 SYDVKM. Trimming removed 5 bases at V and 4 bases at J, with 17 bases between.